A selection of T cell receptor beta chains follows, all from one sample in a study of cytomegalovirus exposure and HLA in healthy donors. The protocol was immunoSEQ multiplex PCR, while the TCRdb copy is restricted to in-frame clones and leaves out a portion. Across tens of thousands of clones, the top ten clones capture approximately 1.5% of the sample. The sample was PBMCs. The receptors shown here come from a woman between 55 and 75 years old in good health and CMV-seronegative. Both conserved end residues are part of each CDR3. Fields, in order: CDR3 length, D gene, V gene, J gene, CDR3 protein, CDR3 DNA. A D gene is named only where the DNA matches it firmly.

CDR3 length: 16
D gene: TRBD1
V gene: TRBV7-9
J gene: TRBJ1-3
CDR3 protein: CASSLTQGARANTIYF
CDR3 DNA: TGTGCCAGCAGCTTAACTCAGGGGGCGCGGGCAAACACCATATATTTT

CDR3 length: 16
D gene: TRBD2
V gene: TRBV6-5
J gene: TRBJ2-2
CDR3 protein: CASSYSLRGGAGELFF
CDR3 DNA: TGTGCCAGCAGTTACTCCCTCCGCGGGGGAGCCGGGGAGCTGTTTTTT

CDR3 length: 15
D gene: NA
V gene: TRBV6-5
J gene: TRBJ2-4
CDR3 protein: CASSYSMSQVNIQYF
CDR3 DNA: TGTGCCAGCAGTTACTCGATGAGTCAAGTAAACATTCAGTACTTC

CDR3 length: 12
D gene: NA
V gene: TRBV28
J gene: TRBJ2-2
CDR3 protein: CASREITGELFF
CDR3 DNA: TGTGCCAGCAGAGAGATCACCGGGGAGCTGTTTTTT

CDR3 length: 14
D gene: TRBD1
V gene: TRBV5-4
J gene: TRBJ1-1
CDR3 protein: CASRTGGMKTEAFF
CDR3 DNA: TGTGCCAGCAGGACAGGGGGAATGAAGACTGAAGCTTTCTTT

CDR3 length: 16
D gene: TRBD1
V gene: TRBV19
J gene: TRBJ2-7
CDR3 protein: CASSIEGTGDSYEQYF
CDR3 DNA: TGTGCCAGTAGTATAGAAGGGACAGGGGATTCCTACGAGCAGTACTTC

CDR3 length: 13
D gene: NA
V gene: TRBV5-4
J gene: TRBJ2-7
CDR3 protein: CASSPGAPYEQYF
CDR3 DNA: TGTGCCAGCAGCCCAGGGGCCCCCTACGAGCAGTACTTC

CDR3 length: 18
D gene: NA
V gene: TRBV15
J gene: TRBJ2-1
CDR3 protein: CATSRTQGPDSHLFEQFF
CDR3 DNA: TGTGCCACCAGCAGAACCCAGGGCCCGGACAGTCACCTGTTTGAGCAGTTCTTC

CDR3 length: 17
D gene: TRBD2
V gene: TRBV5-1
J gene: TRBJ2-1
CDR3 protein: CASSWGTSGSSYNEQFF
CDR3 DNA: TGCGCCAGCAGCTGGGGGACTAGCGGGAGCTCCTACAATGAGCAGTTCTTC

CDR3 length: 15
D gene: NA
V gene: TRBV5-1
J gene: TRBJ2-1
CDR3 protein: CASRREGVKANEQFF
CDR3 DNA: TGCGCCAGCAGGAGGGAGGGGGTGAAGGCCAATGAGCAGTTCTTC

CDR3 length: 13
D gene: TRBD2
V gene: TRBV6-6
J gene: TRBJ2-1
CDR3 protein: CANGRGRFNEQFF
CDR3 DNA: TGTGCCAACGGGAGGGGCCGTTTCAATGAGCAGTTCTTC

CDR3 length: 14
D gene: NA
V gene: TRBV25-1
J gene: TRBJ1-5
CDR3 protein: CASSGEIRGQPQHF
CDR3 DNA: TGTGCCAGCAGTGGTGAGATTCGGGGTCAGCCCCAGCATTTT

CDR3 length: 16
D gene: TRBD1
V gene: TRBV29-1
J gene: TRBJ2-4
CDR3 protein: CSVSVVRDRVKNIQYF
CDR3 DNA: TGCAGCGTTTCCGTCGTCCGGGACAGGGTCAAAAACATTCAGTACTTC

CDR3 length: 14
D gene: TRBD1
V gene: TRBV7-9
J gene: TRBJ2-5
CDR3 protein: CASSRAGTEETQYF
CDR3 DNA: TGTGCCAGCAGCCGAGCCGGGACAGAAGAGACCCAGTACTTC

CDR3 length: 16
D gene: TRBD2
V gene: TRBV10-3
J gene: TRBJ2-7
CDR3 protein: CAISESLAGVGYEQYF
CDR3 DNA: TGTGCCATCAGTGAATCGCTAGCGGGAGTAGGGTACGAGCAGTACTTC

CDR3 length: 14
D gene: TRBD1
V gene: TRBV28
J gene: TRBJ2-1
CDR3 protein: CASSLTGGKNEQFF
CDR3 DNA: TGTGCCAGCAGTCTGACAGGGGGAAAGAATGAGCAGTTCTTC

CDR3 length: 14
D gene: NA
V gene: TRBV5-1
J gene: TRBJ2-1
CDR3 protein: CASSLENSYNEQFF
CDR3 DNA: TGCGCCAGCAGCTTGGAAAATTCTTACAATGAGCAGTTCTTC

CDR3 length: 14
D gene: NA
V gene: TRBV18
J gene: TRBJ2-1
CDR3 protein: CASSEAGSYNEQFF
CDR3 DNA: TGTGCCAGCTCAGAGGCGGGCTCCTACAATGAGCAGTTCTTC

CDR3 length: 14
D gene: NA
V gene: TRBV11-3
J gene: TRBJ2-7
CDR3 protein: CASSGGPGKNEQYF
CDR3 DNA: TGTGCCAGCAGCGGGGGCCCCGGGAAAAACGAGCAGTACTTC

CDR3 length: 17
D gene: NA
V gene: TRBV18
J gene: TRBJ2-7
CDR3 protein: CASSPLLSGASSYEQYF
CDR3 DNA: TGTGCCAGCTCACCTCTCTTAAGTGGAGCGAGCTCCTACGAGCAGTACTTC

CDR3 length: 15
D gene: NA
V gene: TRBV7-6
J gene: TRBJ2-1
CDR3 protein: CASSPRTAPDDEQFF
CDR3 DNA: TGTGCCAGCAGCCCTAGGACAGCTCCGGACGATGAGCAGTTCTTC

CDR3 length: 17
D gene: NA
V gene: TRBV11-2
J gene: TRBJ1-3
CDR3 protein: CASSPNPYPSSGNTIYF
CDR3 DNA: TGTGCCAGCAGCCCCAACCCCTACCCGAGCTCTGGAAACACCATATATTTT

CDR3 length: 14
D gene: NA
V gene: TRBV28
J gene: TRBJ1-4
CDR3 protein: CASGQTPVGEKLFF
CDR3 DNA: TGTGCCAGCGGTCAGACACCAGTAGGTGAAAAACTGTTTTTT

CDR3 length: 17
D gene: NA
V gene: TRBV28
J gene: TRBJ1-1
CDR3 protein: CASSLLLGIGGDTEAFF
CDR3 DNA: TGTGCCAGCAGTTTATTGTTAGGGATCGGGGGGGACACTGAAGCTTTCTTT

CDR3 length: 12
D gene: NA
V gene: TRBV6-6
J gene: TRBJ1-5
CDR3 protein: CASSHSNQPQHF
CDR3 DNA: TGTGCCAGCAGTCATAGCAATCAGCCCCAGCATTTT

CDR3 length: 13
D gene: NA
V gene: TRBV2
J gene: TRBJ1-2
CDR3 protein: CASSPTGPYGYTF
CDR3 DNA: TGTGCCAGCAGTCCTACAGGGCCCTATGGCTACACCTTC

CDR3 length: 12
D gene: NA
V gene: TRBV4-3
J gene: TRBJ1-3
CDR3 protein: CASSQDRNTIYF
CDR3 DNA: TGCGCCAGCAGCCAGGACAGAAACACCATATATTTT

CDR3 length: 16
D gene: NA
V gene: TRBV9
J gene: TRBJ1-2
CDR3 protein: CASTPTGQITNYGYTF
CDR3 DNA: TGTGCCAGCACCCCAACTGGACAGATTACTAACTATGGCTACACCTTC

CDR3 length: 15
D gene: NA
V gene: TRBV5-1
J gene: TRBJ2-1
CDR3 protein: CASSPDLSSYNEQFF
CDR3 DNA: TGCGCCAGCAGCCCCGACTTAAGCTCCTACAATGAGCAGTTCTTC

CDR3 length: 17
D gene: TRBD1
V gene: TRBV14
J gene: TRBJ2-3
CDR3 protein: CASSPVGTVYFGDTQYF
CDR3 DNA: TGTGCCAGCAGCCCAGTCGGGACAGTGTATTTTGGTGATACGCAGTATTTT

CDR3 length: 14
D gene: TRBD1
V gene: TRBV11-1
J gene: TRBJ2-5
CDR3 protein: CASTDNRGRETQYF
CDR3 DNA: TGTGCCAGCACGGATAACAGGGGTAGGGAGACCCAGTACTTC